Each of the 6 T cell receptor beta chains below was sequenced from the same sample in a study of cytomegalovirus exposure and HLA in healthy donors. The primer mix had 60 Vbeta and 13 Jbeta primers. Profiling relied on immunoSEQ multiplex PCR, and the TCRdb table lists in-frame clones only, not all of them. The sample holds 120,000 to 150,000 clones, about 74% seen once. The sample taken for sequencing was PBMCs. These receptors all come from a man aged 40-49 years in good health and CMV-seropositive.

CDR3 sequence: CASSRDRDTYEQYF. The CDR3 coding sequence is TGTGCCAGCAGCCGGGACAGGGACACCTACGAGCAGTACTTC. The chain links TRBV7-9 to TRBJ2-7, with TRBD1 matching over 9 bases. The germline CDR1 and CDR2 sequences are SEHNR and FQNEAQ (reference sequence). The V and J ends lost 5 bases and 2 bases, in that order; junction bases with no gene match: 4. The CDR3 runs 14 residues.

The rearrangement joins TRBV10-3 to TRBJ2-3, with 10 bases matching TRBD2. Germline CDR1 is ENHRY and CDR2 is SYGVKD. The CDR3 runs 12 residues. The ends lost 5 bases at V and 11 bases at J; junction bases unmatched: 4. The CDR3 is CAISTSGIWQYF. The CDR3 DNA follows: TGTGCCATCAGTACTAGCGGGATCTGGCAGTATTTT.

The gene calls are TRBV5-1 and TRBJ2-5; D possibly corresponds to TRBD2 (6 bases). The CDR3 has 14 residues. Trimming left V 4 bases short and J 1 base short, with 11 bases between. Germline V CDR1 and CDR2: SGHRS, YFSETQ. This chain's CDR3 is CASSPAGFQETQYF. In nucleotides, the CDR3 is TGCGCCAGCAGCCCGGCGGGATTCCAAGAGACCCAGTACTTC.

In this sample, this clone turned up a few times. The chain is built from TRBV7-9 and TRBJ2-7, with D unresolved. V lost 0 bases, J lost 2 bases, and 8 bases lay in between. There are 14 residues in the CDR3. Per the germline V gene, CDR1 is SEHNR and CDR2 is FQNEAQ (reference sequence). DNA of the CDR3: TGTGCCAGCAGCTTAGCGCGACGGGCCTACGAGCAGTACTTC. Translated: CASSLARRAYEQYF. The variable domain in full, completed from reference TRBV7-9 and TRBJ2-7, reads DTGVSQNPRHKITKRGQNVTFRCDPISEHNRLYWYRQTLGQGPEFLTYFQNEAQLEKSRLLSDRFSAERPKGSFSTLEIQRTEQGDSAMYLCASSLARRAYEQYFGPGTRLTVT.

The genes are TRBV5-6 and TRBJ2-7; D is uncertain. Germline V gene lookup returns CDR1 SGHDT and CDR2 YYEEEE. The V and J ends lost 1 base and 2 bases respectively, with 7 bases between them. The CDR3 sequence is 13 residues long. The CDR3 is CASSLTPTYEQYF. The CDR3 coding sequence is TGTGCCAGCAGCTTGACACCCACCTACGAGCAGTACTTC.

This chain uses TRBV7-2 with TRBJ2-3; 13 bases map to TRBD2. The CDR3 spans 18 residues. The germline V gene has CDR1 SGHTA and CDR2 FQGNSA. The trim removed 5 bases at V and 3 bases at J, leaving 11 bases unmatched. The CDR3 region is CASSLRTSGSFGTDTQYF. The CDR3 DNA reads TGTGCCAGCAGCCTCCGGACTAGCGGGAGTTTTGGGACAGATACGCAGTATTTT.